This T cell receptor beta chain was identified in a study of blood T cell repertoires in COVID-19. Trimming stripped 1 base from V and 1 base from J, with 7 bases between. The CDR3 contains 14 residues. CDR1 SGHVS and CDR2 FNYEAQ come from the germline V gene. Seattle patient enrollment occurred during active infection, with longitudinal follow-up thereafter. The assay was immunoSEQ multiplex PCR, and TCRdb's table has in-frame clones only and misses some. The table has about 70,000 clones, approximately 89% seen once. The sequence derives from a man in his forties or fifties with COVID-19, enrolled during active disease. The specimen sequenced was peripheral blood. V gene TRBV7-6 combines with J gene TRBJ1-1; a possible D gene is TRBD1 (6 bases). The CDR3 DNA reads as TGTGCCAGCAGCTTAGTGGGACAGAACACTGAAGCTTTCTTT. This codes for CASSLVGQNTEAFF.